The 2 T cell receptor beta chains presented below share a single source sample, sequenced in a study of blood T cell repertoires in COVID-19. Produced via immunoSEQ multiplex PCR; TCRdb's table is partial and in-frame only. Seen here are 250,000 to 300,000 clones, approximately 79% observed once, and the top ten hold around 4.1%. Sequences were obtained from PBMCs or T cells enriched from blood (not recorded which). These receptors were collected from a man under 40 with acute COVID-19.

The rearrangement uses TRBV18 and TRBJ2-1; 12 bases match TRBD2. V lost 3 bases to trimming and J lost 2 bases; unmatched junction nucleotides: 17. The germline CDR1 and CDR2 sequences are KGHSH and LQKENI. This CDR3 has 21 residues. CDR3 DNA: TGTGCCAGCTCACCTTACCCCCCCGGACTAGCGGGACCAGGGGCCTACAATGAGCAGTTCTTC. This encodes CASSPYPPGLAGPGAYNEQFF.

The chain carries TRBV7-9 and TRBJ2-2; D call uncertain. The CDR3 consists of 14 residues. Germline V gene lookup returns CDR1 SEHNR and CDR2 FQNEAQ (reference sequence). V was pared by 2 bases and J by 5 bases, with 9 bases between. The CDR3 is CASSLSPRTGELFF. The DNA of the CDR3 is TGTGCCAGCAGCTTATCTCCCAGGACCGGGGAGCTGTTTTTT. The full variable domain, rest sourced from reference TRBV7-9 and TRBJ2-2, is DTGVSQNPRHKITKRGQNVTFRCDPISEHNRLYWYRQTLGQGPEFLTYFQNEAQLEKSRLLSDRFSAERPKGSFSTLEIQRTEQGDSAMYLCASSLSPRTGELFFGEGSRLTVL.